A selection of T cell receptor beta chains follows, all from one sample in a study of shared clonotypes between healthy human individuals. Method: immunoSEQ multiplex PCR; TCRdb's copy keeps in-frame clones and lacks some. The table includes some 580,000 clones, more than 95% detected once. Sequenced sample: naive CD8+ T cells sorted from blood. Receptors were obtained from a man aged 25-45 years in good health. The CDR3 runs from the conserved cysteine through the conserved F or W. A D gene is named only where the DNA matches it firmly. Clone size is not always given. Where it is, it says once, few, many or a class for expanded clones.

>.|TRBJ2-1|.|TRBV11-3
CASSLGDQPGLYNEQFF
TGTGCCAGCAGCTTAGGGGACCAACCGGGGTTATACAATGAGCAGTTCTTC
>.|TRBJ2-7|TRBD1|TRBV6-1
CASSHGTVVYYEQYF
TGTGCCAGTAGCCACGGGACAGTGGTTTACTACGAGCAGTACTTC
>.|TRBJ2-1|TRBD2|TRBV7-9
CASSLREDHNEQFF
TGTGCCAGCAGCTTGCGGGAGGACCACAATGAGCAGTTCTTC
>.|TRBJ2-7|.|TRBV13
CASSSEPSSYEQYF
TGTGCCAGCAGCTCAGAACCAAGCTCCTACGAGCAGTACTTC
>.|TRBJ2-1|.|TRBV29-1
CSVEERYNEQFF
TGCAGCGTTGAAGAGCGGTACAATGAGCAGTTCTTC
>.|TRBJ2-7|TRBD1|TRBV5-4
CASEDRDRGYEQYF
TGTGCCAGCGAGGACCGGGACAGGGGCTACGAGCAGTACTTC
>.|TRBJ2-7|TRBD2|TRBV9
CASSVGAGGGFDEQYF
TGTGCCAGCAGCGTAGGAGCGGGAGGTGGGTTCGACGAGCAGTACTTC
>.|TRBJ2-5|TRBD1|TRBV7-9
CASSQRTGTQETQYF
TGTGCCAGCAGCCAGAGGACAGGGACACAAGAGACCCAGTACTTC
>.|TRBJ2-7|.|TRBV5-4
CASSLASNEQYF
TGTGCCAGCAGCTTGGCTTCCAACGAGCAGTACTTC
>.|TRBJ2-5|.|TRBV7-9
CASSLPLETQYF
TGTGCCAGCAGCTTACCTCTGGAGACCCAGTACTTC
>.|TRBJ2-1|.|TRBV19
CASSLAYNEQFF
TGTGCCAGTAGTCTAGCTTACAATGAGCAGTTCTTC
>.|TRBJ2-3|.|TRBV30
CAWNSFGTDTQYF
TGTGCCTGGAATAGTTTTGGCACAGATACGCAGTATTTT
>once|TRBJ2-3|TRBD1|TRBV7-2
CASSITSFPGQGQLDTQYF
TGTGCCAGCAGCATTACCTCATTCCCGGGACAGGGACAATTGGATACGCAGTATTTT
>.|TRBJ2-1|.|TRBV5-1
CASSPFGGQGPRGSYNEQFF
TGCGCCAGCAGCCCTTTCGGGGGGCAAGGGCCGAGGGGGTCCTACAATGAGCAGTTCTTC
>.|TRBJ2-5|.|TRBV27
CASRRQNQETQYF
TGTGCCAGCAGACGACAGAACCAAGAGACCCAGTACTTC
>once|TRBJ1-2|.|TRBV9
CASSVSSAYGYTF
TGTGCCAGCAGCGTATCTTCCGCCTATGGCTACACCTTC
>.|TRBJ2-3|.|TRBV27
CASSATHSGRDTQYF
TGTGCCAGCAGTGCGACACACTCTGGACGGGATACGCAGTATTTT
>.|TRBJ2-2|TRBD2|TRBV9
CASSVGAGGSNTGELFF
TGTGCCAGCAGCGTGGGCGCGGGAGGATCCAACACCGGGGAGCTGTTTTTT
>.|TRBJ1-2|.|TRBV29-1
CSATSTDQFYGYTF
TGCAGCGCTACCTCGACAGACCAATTCTATGGCTACACCTTC
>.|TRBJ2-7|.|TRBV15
CATSRADRGGLEPYEQYF
TGTGCCACCAGCAGAGCTGACAGGGGAGGACTAGAACCCTACGAGCAGTACTTC
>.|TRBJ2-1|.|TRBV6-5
CASRPGTTNEQFF
TGTGCCAGCAGACCAGGGACAACCAATGAGCAGTTCTTC
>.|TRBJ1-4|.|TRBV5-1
CASSQIPGLAGDEKLFF
TGCGCCAGCAGCCAGATTCCGGGACTAGCGGGAGATGAAAAACTGTTTTTT
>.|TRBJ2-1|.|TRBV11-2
CASSLDRVGYNEQFF
TGTGCCAGCAGCTTAGATCGCGTGGGATACAATGAGCAGTTCTTC
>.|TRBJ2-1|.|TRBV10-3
CAISETGANNEQFF
TGTGCCATCAGTGAGACAGGAGCCAACAATGAGCAGTTCTTC
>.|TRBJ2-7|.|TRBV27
CASSFVSSYEQYF
TGTGCCAGCAGTTTCGTTTCGTCCTACGAGCAGTACTTC
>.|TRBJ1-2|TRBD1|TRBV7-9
CASSAGGQGARGYTF
TGTGCCAGCAGCGCCGGAGGACAGGGGGCGCGTGGCTACACCTTC
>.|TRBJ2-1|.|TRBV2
CASSEDRNEQFF
TGTGCCAGCAGTGAAGATCGTAATGAGCAGTTCTTC
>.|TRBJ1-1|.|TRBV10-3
CAIRKGMNTEAFF
TGTGCCATCAGGAAGGGGATGAACACTGAAGCTTTCTTT
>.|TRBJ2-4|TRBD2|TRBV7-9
CASSQTTSGRAKNIQYF
TGTGCCAGCAGCCAGACGACTAGCGGGAGGGCCAAAAACATTCAGTACTTC
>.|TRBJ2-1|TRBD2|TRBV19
CASSMAGLALNEQFF
TGTGCCAGTAGTATGGCGGGACTAGCTTTAAATGAGCAGTTCTTC
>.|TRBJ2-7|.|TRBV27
CASSLADNYYEQYF
TGTGCCAGCAGTTTAGCTGATAACTACTACGAGCAGTACTTC
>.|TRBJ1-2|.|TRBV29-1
CSVDGGTSANYGYTF
TGCAGCGTTGACGGCGGGACATCAGCTAACTATGGCTACACCTTC
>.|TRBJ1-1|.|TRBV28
CASRPRQFMNTEAFF
TGTGCCAGCAGACCTCGACAGTTTATGAACACTGAAGCTTTCTTT
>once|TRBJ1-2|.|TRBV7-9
CASSFAATTYGYTF
TGTGCCAGCAGCTTTGCGGCAACCACCTATGGCTACACCTTC
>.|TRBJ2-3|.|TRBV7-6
CASSFLGGADTQYF
TGTGCCAGCAGCTTTCTGGGCGGGGCAGATACGCAGTATTTT
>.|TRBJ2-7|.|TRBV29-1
CSVEGRTTVEQYF
TGCAGCGTGGAAGGTAGGACAACGGTCGAGCAGTACTTC
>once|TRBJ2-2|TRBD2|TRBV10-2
CASGGLAGGANTGELFF
TGCGCCAGCGGGGGACTAGCGGGAGGTGCGAACACCGGGGAGCTGTTTTTT
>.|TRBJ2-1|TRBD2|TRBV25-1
CASSEREGRNNEQFF
TGTGCCAGCAGTGAGCGGGAGGGCCGGAACAATGAGCAGTTCTTC
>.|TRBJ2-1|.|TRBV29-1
CSVAGYNEQFF
TGCAGCGTTGCGGGGTACAATGAGCAGTTCTTC
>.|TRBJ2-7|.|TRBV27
CASSLQGRAYEQYF
TGTGCCAGCAGTTTGCAGGGAAGGGCCTACGAGCAGTACTTC
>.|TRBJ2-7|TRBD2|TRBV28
CASSLETSGSYEQYF
TGTGCCAGCAGTTTGGAGACTAGCGGCTCCTACGAGCAGTACTTC
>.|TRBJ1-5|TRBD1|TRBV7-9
CASSAWDRRSNQPQHF
TGTGCCAGCAGCGCCTGGGACAGACGTAGCAATCAGCCCCAGCATTTT
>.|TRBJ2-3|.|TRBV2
CASRPSPDTQYF
TGTGCCAGCAGACCTAGCCCAGATACGCAGTATTTT
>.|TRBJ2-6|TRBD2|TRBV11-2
CASSRLAGRSGTGANVLTF
TGTGCCAGCAGCCGTTTGGCCGGGAGGTCGGGTACGGGGGCCAACGTCCTGACTTTC
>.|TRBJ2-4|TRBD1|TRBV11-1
CASSLDRTGDPIAKNIQYF
TGTGCCAGCAGCTTAGATCGGACAGGGGACCCTATAGCCAAAAACATTCAGTACTTC
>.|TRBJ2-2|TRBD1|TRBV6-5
CASSYLDRVDTGELFF
TGTGCCAGCAGTTACCTGGACAGGGTGGACACCGGGGAGCTGTTTTTT
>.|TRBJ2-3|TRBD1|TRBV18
CASSEPQGAETDTQYF
TGTGCCAGCTCAGAACCCCAGGGGGCGGAGACAGATACGCAGTATTTT
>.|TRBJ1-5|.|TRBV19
CASSDRVTSNQPQHF
TGTGCCAGTAGTGACAGAGTTACTAGCAATCAGCCCCAGCATTTT
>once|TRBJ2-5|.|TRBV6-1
CASSERLQETQYF
TGTGCCAGCAGTGAGCGGCTCCAAGAGACCCAGTACTTC
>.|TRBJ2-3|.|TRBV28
CASSLFKTGYYTDTQYF
TGTGCCAGCAGTTTATTCAAGACAGGCTATTACACAGATACGCAGTATTTT
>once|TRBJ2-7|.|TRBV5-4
CASSPPAGLEQYF
TGTGCCAGCAGCCCACCAGCAGGGCTCGAGCAGTATTTC
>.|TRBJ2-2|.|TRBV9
CASSVEATDYTGELFF
TGTGCCAGCAGCGTAGAGGCGACGGATTACACCGGGGAGCTGTTTTTT
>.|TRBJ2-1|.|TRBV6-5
CASSYGPDEQFF
TGTGCCAGCAGTTACGGACCGGATGAGCAGTTCTTC
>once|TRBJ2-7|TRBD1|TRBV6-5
CASSYFNRGPHYEQYF
TGTGCCAGCAGTTACTTCAACAGGGGCCCCCACTACGAGCAGTACTTC
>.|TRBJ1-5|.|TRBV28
CASSLSETPNYSNQPQHF
TGTGCCAGCAGTTTATCAGAGACGCCCAACTATAGCAATCAGCCCCAGCATTTT
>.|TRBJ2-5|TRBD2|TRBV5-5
CASSLWRRGIETQYF
TGTGCCAGCAGCTTGTGGCGGCGGGGGATCGAGACCCAGTACTTC